The 28 T cell receptor beta chains given below trace back to one sample, sequenced in a study of shared clonotypes between healthy human individuals (dated by TCRdb to between 2020 and 2021). The library was prepared using the immunoSEQ multiplex PCR assay. TCRdb took this table from immuneACCESS and kept in-frame rearrangements with V and J called. Such tables lack part of the clones; where checked against another copy, unresolved V genes explain under half of the gap, and the rest is unexplained. This sample has a few million clones in its table, and roughly 90% of those were observed once. The ten largest make up approximately 0.39% of the sample. Sequencing was done on a sample of naive CD4+ T cells from PBMCs. Explained via the paper, the cell subset or site label denotes: CD45RA+ positively selected. The source is a man between 18 and 35 years old in good health. Some clones in this sample may be carry-over from other donors' samples.

To note about this clone: Different DNA sequences within this sample yield the same CDR3. V usage is TRBV5-1 and J usage is TRBJ1-4; 8 bases are shared with TRBD1. The junction had 1 base not matched to a gene; V was cut back by 1 base and J by 5 bases. CDR1 is SGHRS, CDR2 YFSETQ, per germline. CDR3 length equals 14 residues. In nucleotides, the CDR3 is TGCGCCAGCAGCTTGAGACAGGGGAATGAAAAACTGTTTTTT. This sequence encodes CASSLRQGNEKLFF. The variable domain in full, with the rest retrieved from reference TRBV5-1 and TRBJ1-4, is KAGVTQTPRYLIKTRGQQVTLSCSPISGHRSVSWYQQTPGQGLQFLFEYFSETQRNKGNFPGRFSGRQFSNSRSEMNVSTLELGDSALYLCASSLRQGNEKLFFGSGTQLSVL.

This sequence joins TRBV5-1 and TRBJ2-7; D may match TRBD1 or TRBD2 (6 bases each). There are 14 residues in the CDR3. With 4 bases removed from V and 3 bases from J, the gap between germline ends came to 14 bases. The germline CDR1 and CDR2 sequences are SGHRS and YFSETQ. The CDR3 DNA reads TGCGCCAGCAGCCGGGGGCCAAACAACTACGAGCAGTACTTC. Translation: CASSRGPNNYEQYF.

V usage is TRBV19 and J usage is TRBJ2-1; 7 bases match TRBD2. The CDR3 has 14 amino acids. The J segment lost 9 bases and the V segment lost 7 bases, leaving 12 bases of the junction unmatched. Germline V CDR1 and CDR2: LNHDA, SQIVND (reference sequence). CDR3 nucleotide sequence: TGTGCCAGTAACACAGGCCCGGGGGGAGGTGAGCAGTTCTTC. It is translated as CASNTGPGGGEQFF.

CDR3 DNA sequence: TGCGCCAGCAGTCGGGACAGAGCTAAAAGTGGTTCCTACGAGCAGTACTTC. It translates to CASSRDRAKSGSYEQYF. V is TRBV23-1 and J is TRBJ2-7, with 7 bases identical to TRBD1. TRBV23-1 is sorted into the ORF group, with uncertain function. The CDR3 has 17 residues. Trimming took 4 bases from V and 1 from J; bases not matched to a gene: 13.

The chain recombines TRBV5-1 with TRBJ2-3, with D possibly matching TRBD1 (5 bases). From germline, CDR1 is SGHRS and CDR2 YFSETQ. Trimming stripped 2 bases from V and 5 bases from J, with 6 bases between. The CDR3 is made up of 12 amino acids. CDR3 loop: CASSFTGDTQYF. In DNA form, the CDR3 reads TGCGCCAGCAGCTTCACAGGAGATACGCAGTATTTT.

This clone was seen once. V is TRBV6-1 and J is TRBJ2-7; D tentatively reads TRBD1 or TRBD2 (5 bases each). The V and J ends lost 4 bases and 9 bases respectively, with 16 bases between them. In germline, CDR1 is MNHNS, CDR2 SASEGT. The CDR3 length is 13 residues. The CDR3 here is CASSASRGAGQYF. The CDR3 nucleotides are TGTGCCAGCAGTGCCTCAAGAGGGGCGGGGCAGTACTTC.

The chain links TRBV5-6 to TRBJ2-3, with D tentatively TRBD2 (6 bases). V lost 4 bases, J lost 6 bases, and 18 bases lay in between. The CDR3 runs to 15 residues. Germline V lookup: CDR1 SGHDT, CDR2 YYEEEE. Written as DNA, the CDR3 is TGTGCCAGCAGCCCGGGGGTCGGATTCGGGGATACGCAGTATTTT. Protein product: CASSPGVGFGDTQYF. Together with reference TRBV5-6 and TRBJ2-3, the CDR3 gives the full variable domain: DAGVTQSPTHLIKTRGQQVTLRCSPKSGHDTVSWYQQALGQGPQFIFQYYEEEERQRGNFPDRFSGHQFPNYSSELNVNALLLGDSALYLCASSPGVGFGDTQYFGPGTRLTVL.

The chain has TRBV10-3 and TRBJ2-5; tentative D call: TRBD1 (7 bases). The CDR3 consists of 13 residues. V lost 4 bases and J lost 5, with 11 bases in between. Per the germline V gene, CDR1 is ENHRY and CDR2 is SYGVKD. CDR3 sequence (DNA): TGTGCCATCAGTGGATCAGGGGGGGAGACCCAGTACTTC. Protein product: CAISGSGGETQYF.

CDR3 nucleotide sequence: TGTGCCTGGAGTGACGGGACGAGGAGCTCCTATAATTCACCCCTCCACTTT. Translated, it gives CAWSDGTRSSYNSPLHF. V usage is TRBV30 and J usage is TRBJ1-6; maybe TRBD1 (5 bases). The ends were cut back, 1 base at V and 0 bases at J, with 13 bases in the middle. This CDR3 comprises 17 residues. Germline V gene lookup returns CDR1 GTSNPN and CDR2 SVGIG (reference sequence).

The chain is built from TRBV30 and TRBJ2-7; 10 nucleotides match TRBD1. Germline trimming cut 2 bases from V and 3 bases from J; bases unmatched to any gene: 4. The CDR3 sequence is 14 residues long. Per germline, CDR1 GTSNPN and CDR2 SVGIG (reference sequence). The CDR3 sequence: CAWSYGQGVYEQYF. CDR3 nucleotides: TGTGCCTGGAGTTATGGACAGGGGGTCTACGAGCAGTACTTC.

About this clone: The same CDR3 can be traced to other DNA sequences in this sample. The chain joins TRBV5-6 to TRBJ2-3; D unclear. The CDR3 is 15 residues long. V lost 0 bases and J lost 1, with 9 bases in between. Germline V gives CDR1 SGHDT, CDR2 YYEEEE. CDR3 nucleotides: TGTGCCAGCAGCTTGGCCGCGAGCGGCACAGATACGCAGTATTTT. It encodes CASSLAASGTDTQYF.

This clone showed up just once. CDR3 DNA: TGTGCCAGCAGCTTAGCACGTTGGGGAAACACTGAAGCTTTCTTT. Its translation: CASSLARWGNTEAFF. V is TRBV7-9 and J is TRBJ1-1; D is uncertain. The germline V and J ends were trimmed by 0 bases and 2 bases, with 10 bases remaining between them. Germline CDR1 is SEHNR and CDR2 is FQNEAQ (reference sequence). CDR3 length equals 15 residues.

The chain has TRBV2 and TRBJ2-3; no clear D gene. The CDR3 is made up of 13 amino acids. V was cut by 2 bases and J by 6 bases, with 9 bases left in between. CDR1 and CDR2 from the germline V gene are SNHLY and FYNNEI. The CDR3 DNA reads TGTGCCAGCAGTGAACTATCCTTCGATACGCAGTATTTT. The encoded protein is CASSELSFDTQYF.

The chain joins TRBV7-2 to TRBJ2-1; 12 bases are a match to TRBD2. There are 19 residues in the CDR3. With 1 base clipped from V and 0 bases from J, the junction kept 7 bases outside the gene matches. Looked up from germline, CDR1 is SGHTA and CDR2 is FQGNSA. CDR3 nucleotide sequence: TGTGCCAGCAGCTTAGGTTTGCCTAGCGGGAGGGCCTCCTACAATGAGCAGTTCTTC. This encodes CASSLGLPSGRASYNEQFF.

The chain couples TRBV7-3 to TRBJ2-2; D remains ambiguous. Germline V gene data show CDR1 as SGHTA and CDR2 as FQGTGA. V lost 3 bases to trimming and J lost 2 bases, with 16 bases between them. CDR3 length: 17 residues. The CDR3 nucleotides are TGTGCCAGCAGCTTTCCCCGGTCTACCCGAAACACCGGGGAGCTGTTTTTT. This translates into CASSFPRSTRNTGELFF.

The gene calls are TRBV28 and TRBJ2-7, with TRBD1 matching 8 bases. CDR1 MDHEN and CDR2 SYDVKM come from the germline V gene. This CDR3 is built from 12 residues. V shed 8 bases and J 6 bases; nucleotides not matched to a gene: 6. The CDR3: CASRTGGTEQYF. The CDR3 DNA reads TGTGCCAGCCGCACAGGGGGAACCGAGCAGTACTTC.

As to this clone: This sample includes further DNA sequences coding for the same CDR3. The genes are TRBV5-1 and TRBJ2-7; 9 positions match TRBD1. V dropped 4 bases and J dropped 4; count of bases not matched to a gene: 3. CDR1 is SGHRS, CDR2 YFSETQ, per germline. The CDR3 has 13 amino acids. CDR3: CASSRDRVYEQYF. The CDR3 DNA follows: TGCGCCAGCAGCCGGGACAGGGTATACGAGCAGTACTTC.

Regarding this clone: The same CDR3 is also encoded by other DNA sequences in this sample. This chain uses TRBV28 with TRBJ1-3; unclear D gene. Trimming removed 5 bases from V and 9 bases from J, with 11 bases in between. Germline V gene data show CDR1 as MDHEN and CDR2 as SYDVKM. The CDR3 is made up of 12 amino acids. The CDR3 reads CASSPTVGTIYF. CDR3 nucleotide sequence: TGTGCCAGCAGTCCAACAGTGGGCACCATATATTTT. The full variable domain, with the rest looked up from reference TRBV28 and TRBJ1-3, is DVKVTQSSRYLVKRTGEKVFLECVQDMDHENMFWYRQDPGLGLRLIYFSYDVKMKEKGDIPEGYSVSREKKERFSLILESASTNQTSMYLCASSPTVGTIYFGEGSWLTVV.

This clone was counted a single time. This sequence joins TRBV6-5 and TRBJ2-7; D is uncertain. With 6 bases removed from V and 2 bases from J, the gap between germline ends came to 11 bases. Germline V gene lookup returns CDR1 MNHEY and CDR2 SVGAGI. CDR3 length: 13 residues. The DNA of the CDR3 is TGTGCCAGCAGCGAACAATTGACCTACGAGCAGTACTTC. Encoded protein: CASSEQLTYEQYF.

This chain joins TRBV28 and TRBJ2-1, with 8 bases fitting TRBD2. This CDR3 region has 14 residues. Unmatched junction bases numbered 5, after V lost 7 bases and J lost 3 bases. Per germline, CDR1 MDHEN and CDR2 SYDVKM. CDR3 in DNA: TGTGCCAGCACCCCCGGGGGGGGCTACAATGAGCAGTTCTTC. This codes for CASTPGGGYNEQFF.

This chain connects TRBV2 to TRBJ2-1; D tentatively fits TRBD1 or TRBD2 (5 bases each). Germline V gene lookup returns CDR1 SNHLY and CDR2 FYNNEI. This CDR3 is built from 12 residues. Trimming cost V 5 bases and J 14 bases, with 16 bases left between them. CDR3 coding DNA: TGTGCCAGCAGTCGGACACGGGATACGAAGTTCTTC. Translating it yields CASSRTRDTKFF. Together with reference TRBV2 and TRBJ2-1, the CDR3 gives the full variable domain: EPEVTQTPSHQVTQMGQEVILRCVPISNHLYFYWYRQILGQKVEFLVSFYNNEISEKSEIFDDQFSVERPDGSNFTLKIRSTKLEDSAMYFCASSRTRDTKFFGPGTRLTVL.

This chain links TRBV6-6 with TRBJ2-7, with 10 bases that match TRBD1. CDR1 and CDR2 from the germline V gene are MNHNY and SVGAGI (reference sequence). The V segment lost 0 bases and the J segment 4 bases; nucleotides outside the gene matches: 3. The CDR3 has 15 amino acids. The CDR3 DNA sequence: TGTGCCAGCAGTTACTCGAGGACAGGGGGGTACGAGCAGTACTTC. This encodes CASSYSRTGGYEQYF.

In this sample, this clone turned up a few times. CDR3 amino acids: CASKEPDQPQHF. The CDR3 DNA reads as TGTGCCAGTAAGGAGCCAGATCAGCCCCAGCATTTT. V is TRBV2 and J is TRBJ1-5; no firm D call. The V gene's germline CDR1 is SNHLY and CDR2 FYNNEI. This CDR3 contains 12 residues. V was cut by 9 bases and J by 5 bases, with 11 bases left in between.

The gene calls are TRBV6-6 and TRBJ2-3; D remains ambiguous. The CDR3 is 14 residues long. Per germline, CDR1 MNHNY and CDR2 SVGAGI (reference sequence). Between the trimmed V and J ends, which lost 2 bases and 2 bases, there was a span of 8 bases. CDR3 bases: TGTGCCAGCAGTTACGACATGATCACAGATACGCAGTATTTT. Protein sequence: CASSYDMITDTQYF.

The CDR3 reads CASSELQGNSPLHF. CDR3 sequence (DNA): TGTGCCAGCAGTGAACTCCAGGGTAATTCACCCCTCCACTTT. The rearrangement uses TRBV2 and TRBJ1-6; tentative D call: TRBD1 (5 bases). Germline V lookup: CDR1 SNHLY, CDR2 FYNNEI. V was cut by 2 bases and J by 6 bases, with 8 bases left in between. CDR3 length: 14 amino acids.

The rearrangement links TRBV6-6 to TRBJ1-5; tentatively, D is TRBD1 (6 bases). Trimming pared 8 bases from V and 7 bases from J, leaving 15 bases between. This CDR3 has 13 residues. Looked up from germline, CDR1 is MNHNY and CDR2 is SVGAGI (reference sequence). Here the CDR3 reads CASLGGSSQPQHF. The CDR3 coding sequence is TGTGCCAGCCTAGGGGGTTCGAGCCAGCCCCAGCATTTT.

The chain links TRBV5-1 to TRBJ2-3; D is possibly TRBD2 (6 bases). The CDR3 runs 13 residues. The V end was cut by 6 bases, the J end by 5 bases, with 13 bases between. Germline V CDR1 and CDR2: SGHRS, YFSETQ. The CDR3 nucleotides read TGCGCCAGCAAATCACCGGGGGTAGATACGCAGTATTTT. Encoded protein: CASKSPGVDTQYF.

The CDR3 loop reads CASSHKMTGASTDTQYF. In nucleotides, the CDR3 is TGTGCCAGCAGCCACAAAATGACAGGGGCGAGCACAGATACGCAGTATTTT. The V call is TRBV4-2, the J call TRBJ2-3, with 8 bases that match TRBD1. The J segment lost 0 bases and the V segment lost 3 bases, leaving 8 bases of the junction unmatched. CDR3 length: 17 amino acids. Per germline, CDR1 LGHNA and CDR2 YNFKEQ.